This T cell receptor (beta chain) was identified in a study of cytomegalovirus exposure and HLA in healthy donors. Concerning this clone: Its specificity is unknown. At one end the junction does not follow the germline gene, possibly because of a read error.

This CDR3 spans 13 amino acids. Germline CDR1 reads SGHTA; CDR2 reads FQGNSA. Study results and caveats: In a later analysis, specific HLA alleles were associated with 15,000 to 20,000 TCR beta sequences at a 0.05 false discovery rate. Later analysis identified a missense DCLRE1C variant that was linked to TCR beta V- and J-gene trimming.

Primers for the PCR totalled 60 Vbeta and 13 Jbeta. The table came from immunoSEQ multiplex PCR; TCRdb's copy has only in-frame clones and leaves some out. The sample includes around 200,000 clones, about 69% of them seen just once. The sequenced sample consisted of PBMCs. V and J are TRBV7-2 and TRBJ1-2; a weak D match, TRBD1 (6 bases). This TCR came from a male donor in good health and CMV-seronegative. The CDR3 loop reads CASSYLRGPGVVF. The CDR3 nucleotides read TGTGCCAGCAGCTACCTAAGGGGACCAGGGGTCGTCTTC. The full variable domain, with the rest looked up from reference TRBV7-2 and TRBJ1-2, is GAGVSQSPSNKVTEKGKDVELRCDPISGHTALYWYRQSLGQGLEFLIYFQGNSAPDKSGLPSDRFSAERTGGSVSTLTIQRTQQEDSAVYLCASSYLRGPGVVFGSGTRLTVV.